The source of this T cell receptor beta chain is a study of T cell responses to AZD1222 COVID-19 vaccine. Overall study findings and caveats: The span of vaccine-associated CD4 TCRs extended across spike, with dominance at 160-218 and 743-854. Sampling captured repertoires only after the peak T cell response. The study found Spike-specific TCR breadth and depth rose after two AZD1222 doses. A mostly white British donor set with more females was recruited, and clonal diversity was possibly underestimated.

In the case of this clone: The target antigen is unknown.

Method: immunoSEQ multiplex PCR; TCRdb's copy keeps in-frame clones and lacks some. Of some 120,000 clones in the sample, around 88% were seen once. The CDR3 runs to 14 residues. Germline V CDR1 and CDR2: SGHRS, YFSETQ. With 0 bases clipped from V and 5 bases from J, the junction kept 2 bases outside the gene matches. The TCR comes from an adult in good health. The sample was peripheral blood, taken on day 0 of MenACWY control vaccination. V usage is TRBV5-1 and J usage is TRBJ2-5; 9 bases are a match to TRBD1. The CDR3 DNA is TGCGCCAGCAGCTTGGCAGGACAGGGGGAGACCCAGTACTTC. Translated: CASSLAGQGETQYF.